This TCR beta chain was captured by sequencing in a study of radiation and T cells in renal cell carcinoma. Study-wide results and limits: Intratumoral heterogeneity was not captured in these approximately 1 g regions. In blood, top tumor clones expanded by 2 weeks, shrinking by 4.

The assay was immunoSEQ multiplex PCR, and TCRdb's table has in-frame clones only and misses some. The sample lists tens of thousands of clones; 40% to 55% were seen once. This clone was detected only a few times. What it binds is not known. There are 15 residues in the CDR3. Per the germline V gene, CDR1 is SGHVS and CDR2 is FNYEAQ. V was pared by 7 bases and J by 0 bases, with 6 bases of the junction left unmatched. Treatment indicated: 15 Gy SBRT to primary tumor, nephrectomy 4 weeks later. The TCR comes from a woman in her forties or fifties with renal cell carcinoma. The specimen comprised tumor tissue, sampled from a patient whose treatment included radiotherapy and nephrectomy. V and J are TRBV7-6 and TRBJ2-3; 8 nucleotides line up with TRBD2. CDR3 in amino acids: CASTLSGVSTDTQYF. The CDR3 bases are TGTGCCAGCACCCTTAGCGGGGTTAGCACAGATACGCAGTATTTT.